The entry below describes one T cell receptor (beta chain). The sample originates from a study of OX40 agonist ivuxolimab in advanced cancers. Study at large: Prior checkpoint blockade (anti-PD-1, anti-PD-L1 or anti-CTLA-4) was permitted; around 40% had it.

CDR1 and CDR2 (germline): LNHNV, YYDKDF (reference sequence). The CDR3 consists of 14 residues. J lost 2 bases, V lost 3 bases, and 2 bases had no gene match. If patients had autoimmune disease history or systemic immunosuppression, they were excluded. Here immunoSEQ multiplex PCR was the method, and the copy in TCRdb shows in-frame clones only, minus some. The repertoire includes about 27,000 clones, roughly 90% of them detected once, and about 30% sits in the top ten. The rearrangement links TRBV15 to TRBJ2-3; TRBD1 agrees at 7 bases. Sequencing used CD4+ or CD8+ T cells sorted from blood, obtained in a trial of the OX40 agonist ivuxolimab. This sequence originates from an adult with an advanced solid tumor such as melanoma, head and neck, liver or kidney cancer. In DNA form, the CDR3 reads TGTGCCACCAGCAGCGGGACAGACACAGATACGCAGTATTTT. Translating gives CATSSGTDTDTQYF.